This T cell receptor beta chain was retrieved from a study of beta chain features in type 1 diabetes. A few counts support this clone. The target antigen is unknown. By way of CD45RO/CCR7/CD25/CD127/CD95/CD27, the CD4+ regulatory, stem cell-like memory, central memory and naive cells were sorted. The study's findings and limits: Lower insertion and higher deletion counts appeared at VDJ junctions in type 1 diabetes patients. All four CD4+ subsets from Type 1 diabetes patients carried moderately but significantly shorter TCRB CDR3s. For patients, the naive, central memory and Treg TCRB repertoires appeared more alike than for healthy donors.

CDR1 is SGHTA, CDR2 FQGTGA, per germline. This CDR3 has 15 residues. V shed 6 bases and J 2 bases; nucleotides not matched to a gene: 5. Expressed TCRB transcripts were sequenced, since all the RNA that had been isolated was reverse transcribed. Only in-frame clones appear in the TCRdb table, and some are missing; sequencing was by immunoSEQ multiplex PCR. The sample comprises 300,000 to 350,000 clones, 13% of which are singletons, and 0.015% rests with the top ten. What was sequenced was naive CD4+ T cells from blood. The chain couples TRBV7-3 to TRBJ2-3; the match to TRBD1 covers 10 bases. The receptor was derived from a woman aged 18-29 years with type 1 diabetes. CDR3 loop: CASSRTGGPTDTQYF. The DNA for the CDR3 is TGTGCCAGCAGTCGGACAGGGGGTCCCACAGATACGCAGTATTTT.